The 15 T cell receptor beta chains given below trace back to one sample, sequenced in a study of blood T cell repertoires in COVID-19 (dated by TCRdb to the early 2020s). Library generation was performed with the immunoSEQ multiplex PCR assay. This is the immuneACCESS table as TCRdb keeps it, with only in-frame sequences that have V and J called. A part of the clones is gone; compared with another copy, unresolved V genes explain less than half, and the rest is unexplained. Recorded for this sample are about 250,000 clones; about 68% of them occurred a single time. Over 3% of the sample rests with the top ten. Material: peripheral blood. The receptors shown here come from an elderly woman with acute or convalescent COVID-19.

This clone was observed once. Here the CDR3 DNA reads TGTGCCAGTTCACTAGCGGCCAACCAAGAGACCCAGTACTTC. This translates into CASSLAANQETQYF. The chain has TRBV6-5 and TRBJ2-5, with 8 bases fitting TRBD2. V lost 9 bases to trimming and J lost 0 bases; unmatched junction nucleotides: 6. The CDR3 has 14 residues. The germline gives CDR1 MNHEY, CDR2 SVGAGI.

The chain joins TRBV12-3 or TRBV12-4 to TRBJ2-3; 7 nucleotides match TRBD2. V trimming: 8 bases; J trimming: 5 bases; junction bases outside the gene matches: 4. The CDR3 loop spans 12 amino acids. CDR3 sequence reads: CASLADRDTQYF. The CDR3 nucleotides read TGTGCCAGCCTAGCGGACCGAGATACGCAGTATTTT.

This chain uses TRBV12-3 or TRBV12-4 with TRBJ2-3; no firm D call. Trimming left V 5 bases short and J 4 bases short, with 10 bases between. The CDR3 totals 13 residues. CDR3 in amino acids: CASSSDTSDTQYF. In DNA, the CDR3 is TGTGCCAGCAGTAGTGACACCTCAGATACGCAGTATTTT.

The rearrangement uses TRBV6-5 and TRBJ2-3; D might be TRBD2 (7 bases). The CDR3 length is 14 residues. CDR1 is MNHEY, CDR2 SVGAGI, per germline. The V end lost 6 bases, the J end lost 4 bases, and 14 bases lay between the germline ends. The DNA for the CDR3 is TGTGCCAGCAGCCCCCGGGGGGCCGCAGATACGCAGTATTTT. Translating gives CASSPRGAADTQYF.

The chain links TRBV7-2 to TRBJ2-1; 10 bases fit TRBD2. J lost 2 bases, V lost 1 base, and 11 bases had no gene match. Germline-derived CDR1 and CDR2 are SGHTA and FQGNSA. The CDR3 runs to 19 residues. For the CDR3, the DNA is TGTGCCAGCAGCTTAGTACCAGCGGGGGGGCCCAGCGCCTACAATGAGCAGTTCTTC. Its protein product is CASSLVPAGGPSAYNEQFF.

This CDR3 is CASSLQAGLAGFEQYF. As DNA, the CDR3 is TGTGCCAGCAGCCTCCAAGCGGGACTAGCGGGATTTGAGCAGTACTTC. This chain connects TRBV3-1 (or the pseudogene TRBV3-2) to TRBJ2-7; 13 bases match TRBD2. Germline lookup yields CDR1 LGHDT and CDR2 YNNKEL (reference sequence). This CDR3 has 16 amino acids. The ends lost 4 bases at V and 7 bases at J; junction bases unmatched: 10.

The CDR3 sequence is CASSQFRQGGETQYF. The CDR3 DNA reads as TGTGCCAGCAGCCAATTCAGACAGGGTGGGGAGACCCAGTACTTC. The chain uses TRBV3-1 (or the pseudogene TRBV3-2) and TRBJ2-5, with TRBD1 matching 7 bases. The junction had 8 bases not matched to a gene; V was cut back by 2 bases and J by 5 bases. This CDR3 spans 15 amino acids. Germline CDR1 is LGHDT and CDR2 is YNNKEL (reference sequence).

V gene TRBV2 combines with J gene TRBJ2-2, with D perhaps TRBD1 (9 bases). This CDR3 comprises 16 residues. Looked up from germline, CDR1 is SNHLY and CDR2 is FYNNEI. Trimming stripped 4 bases from V and 6 bases from J, with 18 bases between. CDR3 in DNA: TGTGCCAGCAGTGTGGGACAGGGACTAGTCGCCGGGGAGCTGTTTTTT. It codes for CASSVGQGLVAGELFF.

The chain is built from TRBV28 and TRBJ1-2, with D tentatively TRBD1 (5 bases). CDR1 and CDR2 from the germline V gene are MDHEN and SYDVKM. The CDR3 has 12 amino acids. V lost 8 bases and J lost 5, with 12 bases in between. CDR3 in amino acids: CASRDSFYGYTF. The CDR3 DNA reads as TGTGCCAGCCGGGACTCTTTTTATGGCTACACCTTC.

This chain connects TRBV18 to TRBJ2-3, with D possibly TRBD1 on 5 matching bases. The V gene's germline CDR1 is KGHSH and CDR2 LQKENI. The V gene lost 6 bases and the J gene lost 0 bases, with 13 bases spanning the gap. The CDR3 totals 15 residues. The CDR3 DNA reads as TGTGCCAGCTCGGAAAGACAGACAAGCACAGATACGCAGTATTTT. Translated, it gives CASSERQTSTDTQYF. Full variable domain (outside the CDR3, taken from reference TRBV18 and TRBJ2-3): NAGVMQNPRHLVRRRGQEARLRCSPMKGHSHVYWYRQLPEEGLKFMVYLQKENIIDESGMPKERFSAEFPKEGPSILRIQQVVRGDSAAYFCASSERQTSTDTQYFGPGTRLTVL.

The chain joins TRBV5-1 to TRBJ1-3; D not certain. Trimming took off 0 bases at V and 2 bases at J, with 9 bases between the two ends. The CDR3 contains 15 residues. The germline V gene encodes CDR1 SGHRS and CDR2 YFSETQ. The chain's CDR3 is CASSLDYYTGNTIYF. CDR3 nucleotide sequence: TGCGCCAGCAGCTTGGACTACTATACTGGAAACACCATATATTTT.

This sequence joins TRBV6-6 and TRBJ1-1, with unresolved D. From germline, CDR1 is MNHNY and CDR2 SVGAGI (reference sequence). Trimming left V 8 bases short and J 0 bases short, with 16 bases between. The CDR3 is 15 amino acids. CDR3 sequence (DNA): TGTGCCAGCTCCTCCCAACAGATCATGAACACTGAAGCTTTCTTT. Residues: CASSSQQIMNTEAFF.

V usage is TRBV6-6 and J usage is TRBJ1-1, with TRBD1 identical over 9 bases. The CDR3 runs 14 residues. J gave up 4 bases and V 4 bases, and 4 bases lay outside the gene matches. Germline V CDR1 and CDR2: MNHNY, SVGAGI (reference sequence). Here the CDR3 reads CASSSQGAGTEAFF. The CDR3 DNA reads as TGTGCCAGCAGTTCACAGGGGGCTGGCACTGAAGCTTTCTTT.

This clone was seen a handful of times. The chain employs TRBV5-5 and TRBJ2-7; no firm D call. CDR1 is SGHKS and CDR2 is YYEKEE in the germline V gene (reference sequence). The CDR3 extends over 13 amino acids. With 2 bases removed from V and 4 bases from J, the gap between germline ends came to 10 bases. CDR3 coding DNA: TGTGCCAGCAGCTTCTACTACCGATACGAGCAGTACTTC. Its protein product is CASSFYYRYEQYF.

The rearrangement uses TRBV7-6 and TRBJ2-3; 12 nucleotides line up with TRBD2. J lost 6 bases, V lost 5 bases, and 9 bases had no gene match. CDR1 SGHVS and CDR2 FNYEAQ come from the germline V gene. The CDR3 has 16 residues. CDR3 residues: CASSQGLAGNRDTQYF. CDR3 coding DNA: TGTGCCAGCAGCCAAGGACTAGCGGGGAACCGGGATACGCAGTATTTT.